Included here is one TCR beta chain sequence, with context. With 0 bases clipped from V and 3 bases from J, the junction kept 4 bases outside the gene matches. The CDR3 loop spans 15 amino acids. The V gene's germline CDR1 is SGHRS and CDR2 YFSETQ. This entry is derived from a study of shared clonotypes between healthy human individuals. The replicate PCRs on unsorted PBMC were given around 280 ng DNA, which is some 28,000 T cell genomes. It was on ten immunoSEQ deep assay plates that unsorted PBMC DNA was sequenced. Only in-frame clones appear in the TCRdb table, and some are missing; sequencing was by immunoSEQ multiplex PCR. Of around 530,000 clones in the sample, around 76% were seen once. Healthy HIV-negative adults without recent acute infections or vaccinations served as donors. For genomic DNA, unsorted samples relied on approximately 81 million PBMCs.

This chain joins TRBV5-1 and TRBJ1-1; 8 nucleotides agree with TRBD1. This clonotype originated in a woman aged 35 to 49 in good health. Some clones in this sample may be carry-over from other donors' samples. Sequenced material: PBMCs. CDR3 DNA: TGCGCCAGCAGCTTGGCTGGGACAGGTTACACTGAAGCTTTCTTT. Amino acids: CASSLAGTGYTEAFF.